This T cell receptor (beta chain) was recovered during a study of cytomegalovirus exposure and HLA in healthy donors. The CDR3 length is 13 residues. CDR1 and CDR2 from the germline V gene are GTSNPN and SVGIG (reference sequence). V lost 5 bases, J lost 9 bases, and 17 bases lay in between. The repertoire was sequenced with immunoSEQ multiplex PCR; TCRdb's copy has only in-frame clones and lacks some. Of 65,000 to 100,000 clones listed, 80% to 95% are singletons. In the case of this clone: Its antigen remains unidentified.

General study points: There were 150 to 200 TCR beta chains listed as cytomegalovirus-associated. For cytomegalovirus status, the classifier reportedly gave diagnoses with high specificity and sensitivity.

These donors were members of the roughly 120-subject validation cohort, a group separate from the approximately 640-subject first cohort. This TCR came from a woman aged 25 to 39 in good health and CMV-seronegative. The sample taken for sequencing was PBMCs. This chain links TRBV30 with TRBJ1-5; D perhaps matches TRBD1 (5 bases). The CDR3 loop is CAWEETAGRPQHF. In DNA, the CDR3 is TGTGCCTGGGAGGAGACAGCGGGAAGGCCCCAGCATTTT.